This record looks at one TCR beta chain sequence and its context. Its antigen is still unknown. Having corrective surgery for congenital heart defects, healthy Finnish infants were the ones who donated. Only four of the eight donors provided a 0.5-1 mL blood sample. The data are from a study of human thymus T cells. Findings of the study overall: An apparent bias in V and J gene usage was seen in thymic and blood repertoires.

The table came from immunoSEQ multiplex PCR; TCRdb's copy has only in-frame clones and leaves some out. The profile shows about 44,000 clones, around 94% of them singletons. V was pared by 5 bases and J by 4 bases, with 5 bases of the junction left unmatched. The CDR3 is made up of 15 amino acids. CDR1 and CDR2 from the germline V gene are SGHTA and FQGTGA. The TCR sequence derives from a boy under two years old with a congenital heart defect but otherwise immunologically healthy. The chain joins TRBV7-3 to TRBJ2-6, with TRBD1 matching over 7 bases. The sample comprised blood. Here the CDR3 DNA reads TGTGCCAGCAGCAATACAGGGGCAGGGGCCAACGTCCTGACTTTC. It encodes CASSNTGAGANVLTF.